The clone carrying this T cell receptor (beta chain) showed up many times. TCRdb processed the 5' RACE reads anew with MiXCR; each CDR3 protein has one entry. The sample lists tens of thousands of distinct CDR3 sequences, over 3.5% occurring once. This sample was included in a study of early T cells in non-severe SARS-CoV-2 infection. The CDR3 has 15 residues. V lost 3 bases, J lost 1 base, and 15 bases lay in between. Germline CDR1 reads DFQATT; CDR2 reads SNEGSKA (reference sequence). The sequence was collected from an adult who was a healthcare worker with PCR-confirmed SARS-CoV-2 infection or an uninfected control (not recorded which). Sequencing used whole blood. This sequence joins TRBV20-1 and TRBJ1-1; a weak D match, TRBD1 (5 bases). The CDR3 sequence is CSARPSWGGNTEAFF. The CDR3 bases are TGCAGTGCTAGGCCCAGTTGGGGGGGGAACACTGAAGCTTTCTTT.